This T cell receptor (beta chain) was obtained from a study of glioma-infiltrating T cells (dated by TCRdb to the mid-2010s). Concerning the study at large: Sequencing of TCR alpha- and beta-chain repertoires was performed on glioma tissue, on non-neoplastic brain tissue, and on matched peripheral blood mononuclear cells. The paired cohort comprised three low-grade glioma patients, about 8 primary glioblastoma patients and three non-glioma patients contributing non-neoplastic brain tissue. Each tissue-infiltrating repertoire was compared with the same patient's peripheral blood repertoire to measure divergence between tissue and blood T-cell populations.

TCR alpha and beta CDR3 regions were amplified with the iRepertoire nested amplicon-rescue multiplex PCR (arm-PCR) platform from RNA. For one-step reverse transcription and amplification, about 100-450 ng of tissue mRNA or PBMC total RNA was used as input. After bead purification, a secondary multiplex PCR added Illumina adapters, and libraries were gel-purified between 200 and 400 bp. Libraries carried internal 6-nucleotide barcodes used for demultiplexing. Sequencing of libraries was performed on an Illumina MiSeq with 2x220 or 2x250 nucleotide paired-end reads. In the paper's pipeline: Paired reads were merged using FLASH 1.2.11 and were aligned to the GRCh37 human genome using BWA-MEM, after which TRA and TRB reads were extracted. An IMGT-derived reference of cassette sequences and CDR3 motifs, with pseudogenes included, was used for V and J assignment. Three-frame translation of reads was performed, and productive CDR3s were defined as those with a C...FGXG motif and no stop codons. Unique combinations of V-J cassette pair and CDR3 amino acid sequence were defined as clonotypes. Filtering of reads was based on Hamming distance, with the threshold set by the sequence error rate of each sample in mapped regions. The public reads were reprocessed in TCRdb via fastp at Q25 and MiXCR, keeping in-frame beta chains. Identical CDR3 protein sequences are pooled into one entry, listed with their most common genes and DNA. TCRdb, not the original authors, processed these V and J calls. This sample has about 9,200 distinct CDR3 sequences in its table, and 56% of those were observed once. The ten largest make up 20% of the sample.

CDR1 and CDR2 were assigned from the germline V gene as SGHRS and YFSETQ. Cut back by 0 bases and 2 bases, the V and J ends lie 12 bases apart. The CDR3 measures 16 amino acids from cysteine to phenylalanine. This entry keeps only the CDR3 DNA: 48 bases, framed from base 1. Overall study results and their limits: VJ-independent divergence between tissue and blood was below expectation in non-neoplastic patients but above expectation in all gliomas, especially low-grade gliomas. Group comparisons were based on small numbers of patients: three non-neoplastic, three low-grade glioma and 7 to 9 glioblastoma patients. Very few CDR3 sequences were found to be shared between tissue and blood, and this scarcity was attributed to high CDR3 diversity and limited sampling.

The table lists this clonotype with a few counts. Its specific antigen is unknown. Just one base apart from a much larger clone, this may be a read error. The sequence came from a human donor with low-grade glioma or glioblastoma, undergoing nonglioma brain surgery, or in good health (not recorded which). Here the chain combines TRBV5-1 and TRBJ2-1; no D gene can be assigned with confidence. The sample was glioma tissue, nonneoplastic brain tissue, or PBMCs (not recorded which). The sequenced DNA: TGCGCCAGCAGCTTGGTTAGGCAGTCCCCCTACAATGAGCAGTTCTTC. Its protein is CASSLVRQSPYNEQFF.